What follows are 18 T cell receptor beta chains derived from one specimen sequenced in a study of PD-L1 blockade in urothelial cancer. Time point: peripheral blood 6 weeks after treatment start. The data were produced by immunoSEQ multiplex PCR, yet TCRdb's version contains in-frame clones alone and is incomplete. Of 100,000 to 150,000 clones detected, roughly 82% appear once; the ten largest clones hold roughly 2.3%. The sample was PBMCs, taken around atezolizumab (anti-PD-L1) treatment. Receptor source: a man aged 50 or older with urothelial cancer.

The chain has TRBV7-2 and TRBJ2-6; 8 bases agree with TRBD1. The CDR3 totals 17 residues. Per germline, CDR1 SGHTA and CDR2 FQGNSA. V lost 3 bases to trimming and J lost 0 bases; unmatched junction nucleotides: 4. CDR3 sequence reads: CASSFRTGNSGANVLTF. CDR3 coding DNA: TGTGCCAGCAGCTTCCGGACAGGGAACTCTGGGGCCAACGTCCTGACTTTC.

The CDR3 reads CASSAPGVHEKLFF. The DNA for the CDR3 is TGTGCCAGCAGCGCACCGGGAGTCCATGAAAAACTGTTTTTT. V usage is TRBV9 and J usage is TRBJ1-4, with D unresolved. CDR1 and CDR2 from the germline V gene are SGDLS and YYNGEE. The length of the CDR3 is 14 residues. V lost 3 bases, J lost 6 bases, and 12 bases lay in between.

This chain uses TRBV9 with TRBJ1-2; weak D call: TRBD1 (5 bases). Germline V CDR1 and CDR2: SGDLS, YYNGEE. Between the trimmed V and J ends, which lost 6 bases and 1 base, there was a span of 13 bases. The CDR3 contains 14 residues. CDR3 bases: TGTGCCAGCACCCAGGGAACGATTAACTATGGCTACACCTTC. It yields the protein CASTQGTINYGYTF.

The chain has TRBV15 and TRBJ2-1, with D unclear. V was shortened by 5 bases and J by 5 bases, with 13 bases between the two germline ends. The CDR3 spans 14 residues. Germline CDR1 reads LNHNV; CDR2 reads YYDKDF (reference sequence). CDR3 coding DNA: TGTGCCACCAGCGAGCCGCCCCTGAACAATGAGCAGTTCTTC. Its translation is CATSEPPLNNEQFF.

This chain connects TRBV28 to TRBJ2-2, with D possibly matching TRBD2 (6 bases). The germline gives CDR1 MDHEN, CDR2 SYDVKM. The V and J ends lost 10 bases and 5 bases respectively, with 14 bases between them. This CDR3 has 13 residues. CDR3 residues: CAIGSSSTGELFF. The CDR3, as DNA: TGTGCCATCGGGAGTTCTTCAACCGGGGAGCTGTTTTTT.

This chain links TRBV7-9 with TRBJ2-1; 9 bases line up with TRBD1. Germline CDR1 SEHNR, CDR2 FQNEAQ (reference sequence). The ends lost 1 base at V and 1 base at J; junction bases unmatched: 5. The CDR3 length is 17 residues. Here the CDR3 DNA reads TGTGCCAGCAGCTTAGTTGGGACAGGGCGGTCCTACAATGAGCAGTTCTTC. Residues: CASSLVGTGRSYNEQFF. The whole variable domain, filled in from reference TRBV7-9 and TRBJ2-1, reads DTGVSQNPRHKITKRGQNVTFRCDPISEHNRLYWYRQTLGQGPEFLTYFQNEAQLEKSRLLSDRFSAERPKGSFSTLEIQRTEQGDSAMYLCASSLVGTGRSYNEQFFGPGTRLTVL.

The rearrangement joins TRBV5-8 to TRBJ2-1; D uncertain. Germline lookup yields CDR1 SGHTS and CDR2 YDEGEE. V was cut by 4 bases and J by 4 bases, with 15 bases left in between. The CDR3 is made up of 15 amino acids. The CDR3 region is CASSHIHGGYNEQFF. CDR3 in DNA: TGTGCCAGCAGCCATATCCACGGCGGATACAATGAGCAGTTCTTC.

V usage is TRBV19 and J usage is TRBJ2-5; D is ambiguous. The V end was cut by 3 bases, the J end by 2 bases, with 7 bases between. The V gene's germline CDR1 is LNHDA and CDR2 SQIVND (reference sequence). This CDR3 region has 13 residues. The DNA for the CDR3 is TGTGCCAGTAGTATGGTACAGCAAGAGACCCAGTACTTC. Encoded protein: CASSMVQQETQYF.

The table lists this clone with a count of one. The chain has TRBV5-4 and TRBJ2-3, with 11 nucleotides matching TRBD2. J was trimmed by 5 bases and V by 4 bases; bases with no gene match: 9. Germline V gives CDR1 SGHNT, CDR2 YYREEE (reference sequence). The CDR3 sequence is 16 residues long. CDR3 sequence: CASSPEGLAAGDTQYF. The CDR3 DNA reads TGTGCCAGCAGCCCGGAGGGACTAGCGGCGGGAGATACGCAGTATTTT. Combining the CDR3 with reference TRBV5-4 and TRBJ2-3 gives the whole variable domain ETGVTQSPTHLIKTRGQQVTLRCSSQSGHNTVSWYQQALGQGPQFIFQYYREEENGRGNFPPRFSGLQFPNYSSELNVNALELDDSALYLCASSPEGLAAGDTQYFGPGTRLTVL.

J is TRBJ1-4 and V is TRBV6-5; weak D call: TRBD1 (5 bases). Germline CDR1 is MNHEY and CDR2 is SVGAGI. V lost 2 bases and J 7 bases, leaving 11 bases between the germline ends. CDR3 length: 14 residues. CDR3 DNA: TGTGCCAGCAGTTACGTGCAGGGAGGTGAAAAACTGTTTTTT. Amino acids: CASSYVQGGEKLFF.

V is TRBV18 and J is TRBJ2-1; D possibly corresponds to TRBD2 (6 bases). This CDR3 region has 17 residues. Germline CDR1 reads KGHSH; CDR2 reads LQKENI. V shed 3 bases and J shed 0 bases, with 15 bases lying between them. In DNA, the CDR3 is TGTGCCAGCTCACCGTCTGGCGGGGCGAGCTCCTACAATGAGCAGTTCTTC. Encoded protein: CASSPSGGASSYNEQFF.

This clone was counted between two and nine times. CDR3 sequence reads: CASSAGGDSGNTIYF. The CDR3 nucleotides are TGCGCCAGCAGCGCGGGAGGGGACTCTGGAAACACCATATATTTT. The chain is built from TRBV5-1 and TRBJ1-3; possible D gene TRBD1, 5 bases. In germline, CDR1 is SGHRS, CDR2 YFSETQ. The CDR3 runs to 15 residues. The V end lost 4 bases, the J end lost 0 bases, and 11 bases lay between the germline ends.

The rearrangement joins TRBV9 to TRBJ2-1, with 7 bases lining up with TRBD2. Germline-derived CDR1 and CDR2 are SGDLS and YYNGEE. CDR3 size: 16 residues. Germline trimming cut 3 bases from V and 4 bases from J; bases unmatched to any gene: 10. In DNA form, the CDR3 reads TGTGCCAGCAGCGGCTCCGGGACTATATCTTACAATGAGCAGTTCTTC. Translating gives CASSGSGTISYNEQFF.

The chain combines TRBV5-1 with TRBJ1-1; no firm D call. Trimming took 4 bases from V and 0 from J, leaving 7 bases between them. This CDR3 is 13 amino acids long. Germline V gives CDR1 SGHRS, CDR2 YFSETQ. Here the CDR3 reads CASSPDLNTEAFF. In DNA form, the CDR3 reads TGCGCCAGCAGCCCGGACTTGAACACTGAAGCTTTCTTT.

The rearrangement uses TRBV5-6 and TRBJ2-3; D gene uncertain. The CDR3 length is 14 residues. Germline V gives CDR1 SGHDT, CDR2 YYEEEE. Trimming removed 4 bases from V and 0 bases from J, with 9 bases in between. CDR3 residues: CASSVGVSTDTQYF. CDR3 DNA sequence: TGTGCCAGCAGCGTCGGAGTAAGCACAGATACGCAGTATTTT.

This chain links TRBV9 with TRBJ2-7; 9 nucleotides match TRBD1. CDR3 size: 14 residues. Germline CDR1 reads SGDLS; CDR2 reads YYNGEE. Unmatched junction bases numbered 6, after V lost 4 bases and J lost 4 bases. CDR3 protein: CASSSGQGEYEQYF. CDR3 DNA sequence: TGTGCCAGCAGCTCGGGACAGGGAGAGTACGAGCAGTACTTC.

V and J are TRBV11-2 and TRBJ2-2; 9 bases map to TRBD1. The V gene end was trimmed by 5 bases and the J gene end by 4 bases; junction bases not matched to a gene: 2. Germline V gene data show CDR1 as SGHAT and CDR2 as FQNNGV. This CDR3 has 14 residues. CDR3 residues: CASSRDRVTGELFF. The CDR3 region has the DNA TGTGCCAGCAGCCGGGACAGGGTCACCGGGGAGCTGTTTTTT.

The CDR3 DNA follows: TGCGCCAGCAGCCGGGGTCCAAGCACAGATACGCAGTATTTT. Protein sequence: CASSRGPSTDTQYF. This chain links TRBV5-1 with TRBJ2-3; weak D call: TRBD2 (5 bases). V lost 4 bases and J 0 bases, leaving 9 bases between the germline ends. The CDR3 totals 14 residues. CDR1 is SGHRS, CDR2 YFSETQ, per germline.